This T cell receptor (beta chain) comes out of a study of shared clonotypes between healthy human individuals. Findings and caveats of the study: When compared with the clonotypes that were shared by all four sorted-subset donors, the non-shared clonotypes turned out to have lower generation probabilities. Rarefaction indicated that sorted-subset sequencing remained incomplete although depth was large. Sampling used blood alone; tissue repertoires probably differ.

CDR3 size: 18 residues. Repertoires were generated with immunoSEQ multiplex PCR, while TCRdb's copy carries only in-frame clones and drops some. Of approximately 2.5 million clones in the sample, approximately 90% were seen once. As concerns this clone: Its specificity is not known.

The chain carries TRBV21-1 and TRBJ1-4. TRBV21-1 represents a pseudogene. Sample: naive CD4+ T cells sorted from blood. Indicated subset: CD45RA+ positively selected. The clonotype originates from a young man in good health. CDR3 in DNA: TGTGCCAGCAGCAAAGCACAAGGGGACGTCCAGAGGAATGAAAAACTGTTTTTT. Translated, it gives CASSKAQGDVQRNEKLFF.